A single sample gave rise to the 27 T cell receptor beta chains below, sequenced in a study of T cell responses to AZD1222 COVID-19 vaccine. The protocol was immunoSEQ multiplex PCR, while the TCRdb copy is restricted to in-frame clones and leaves out a portion. The sample includes about 180,000 clones, approximately 86% of them seen just once. This sample comprised peripheral blood, obtained 28 days after the second AZD1222 dose. These receptors were collected from an adult who received the AZD1222 COVID-19 vaccine.

The chain has TRBV7-7 and TRBJ2-3; D possibly uses TRBD1 or TRBD2 (6 bases each). This CDR3 has 17 residues. V lost 5 bases to trimming and J lost 5 bases, with 23 bases between them. Germline CDR1 SSHAT, CDR2 FNYEAQ (reference sequence). The CDR3 sequence: CASSHEPPGARGDTQYF. CDR3 nucleotide sequence: TGTGCCAGCAGCCACGAACCCCCGGGGGCCAGGGGAGATACGCAGTATTTT. Full variable domain (rest looked up from reference TRBV7-7 and TRBJ2-3): GAGVSQSPRYKVTKRGQDVTLRCDPISSHATLYWYQQALGQGPEFLTYFNYEAQPDKSGLPSDRFSAERPEGSISTLTIQRTEQRDSAMYRCASSHEPPGARGDTQYFGPGTRLTVL.

V gene TRBV30 combines with J gene TRBJ1-2; D perhaps matches TRBD1 (6 bases). This CDR3 contains 11 residues. With 5 bases removed from V and 7 bases from J, the gap between germline ends came to 11 bases. Germline assignment: CDR1 GTSNPN and CDR2 SVGIG (reference sequence). The CDR3 protein is CAWEGGFGYTF. The CDR3 DNA is TGTGCCTGGGAGGGGGGGTTTGGCTACACCTTC. The variable domain in full, with the rest retrieved from reference TRBV30 and TRBJ1-2, is SQTIHQWPATLVQPVGSPLSLECTVEGTSNPNLYWYRQAAGRGLQLLFYSVGIGQISSEVPQNLSASRPQDRQFILSSKKLLLSDSGFYLCAWEGGFGYTFGSGTRLTVV.

With regard to this clone: The sample carries other DNA sequences with the same CDR3. J is TRBJ2-5 and V is TRBV6-2 or TRBV6-3; 10 bases map to TRBD1. The CDR3 sequence is 15 residues long. J was trimmed by 4 bases and V by 2 bases; bases with no gene match: 4. CDR1 and CDR2 (germline): MNHEY, SVGEGT. The CDR3 region has the DNA TGTGCCAGCAGTTACAGGACAGGGGGAGGAGAGACCCAGTACTTC. It translates to CASSYRTGGGETQYF.

The genes are TRBV6-1 and TRBJ1-1, with a tentative D call TRBD1 (5 bases). The V gene's germline CDR1 is MNHNS and CDR2 SASEGT. The CDR3 runs 13 residues. Trimming removed 2 bases at V and 4 bases at J, with 8 bases between. The CDR3 DNA follows: TGTGCCAGCAGTGAAATAGACAGCACTGAAGCTTTCTTT. Amino acid sequence: CASSEIDSTEAFF.

This clone was seen only once. V gene TRBV7-9 combines with J gene TRBJ1-6; TRBD1 might be the D (5 bases). Trimming stripped 10 bases from V and 1 base from J, with 20 bases between. This CDR3 is built from 17 residues. CDR1 SEHNR and CDR2 FQNEAQ come from the germline V gene (reference sequence). This CDR3 is CATLQQGRGSYNSPLHF. CDR3 sequence (DNA): TGTGCCACCCTGCAGCAGGGCCGAGGGTCCTATAATTCACCCCTCCACTTT. Looking up the rest from reference TRBV7-9 and TRBJ1-6 gives the full variable domain: DTGVSQNPRHKITKRGQNVTFRCDPISEHNRLYWYRQTLGQGPEFLTYFQNEAQLEKSRLLSDRFSAERPKGSFSTLEIQRTEQGDSAMYLCATLQQGRGSYNSPLHFGNGTRLTVT.

Note on this clone: Distinct nucleotide sequences in the sample also encode this CDR3. The chain links TRBV12-3 or TRBV12-4 to TRBJ1-2; D gene ambiguous. This CDR3 spans 13 amino acids. V was trimmed by 3 bases and J by 2 bases, leaving 7 bases between them. CDR3: CASSFGQNYGYTF. In DNA, the CDR3 is TGTGCCAGCAGTTTCGGGCAGAACTATGGCTACACCTTC.

The chain carries TRBV10-3 and TRBJ1-2; D unclear. The V and J ends lost 2 bases and 4 bases respectively, with 14 bases between them. Looked up from germline, CDR1 is ENHRY and CDR2 is SYGVKD. This CDR3 is 15 amino acids long. In DNA form, the CDR3 reads TGTGCCATCAGTGAGGTTCTGGGCAGCCTCTATGGCTACACCTTC. Translation: CAISEVLGSLYGYTF.

The chain carries TRBV5-1 and TRBJ2-7; 11 bases fit TRBD1. Germline values: CDR1 SGHRS, CDR2 YFSETQ. Losses at the gene ends were 4 bases for V and 5 bases for J; bases not matched to a gene: 11. The CDR3 is 16 amino acids. CDR3 sequence: CASSSSGQGATHEQYF. As DNA, the CDR3 is TGCGCCAGCAGCAGTTCCGGACAGGGGGCGACCCACGAGCAGTACTTC.

This clone was observed a few times. The genes are TRBV7-2 and TRBJ2-5; TRBD1 might be the D (5 bases). The CDR3 runs to 14 residues. Germline CDR1 and CDR2: SGHTA and FQGNSA. The germline V and J ends were trimmed by 2 bases and 1 base, with 8 bases remaining between them. This CDR3 is CASSLTGLQETQYF. The CDR3 DNA reads TGTGCCAGCAGCTTAACAGGCCTCCAAGAGACCCAGTACTTC. Based on the CDR3 plus reference TRBV7-2 and TRBJ2-5, the full variable domain is GAGVSQSPSNKVTEKGKDVELRCDPISGHTALYWYRQSLGQGLEFLIYFQGNSAPDKSGLPSDRFSAERTGGSVSTLTIQRTQQEDSAVYLCASSLTGLQETQYFGPGTRLLVL.

The gene calls are TRBV3-1 (or the pseudogene TRBV3-2) and TRBJ2-7; D not resolved. The CDR3 runs to 14 residues. V shed 1 base and J shed 1 base, with 8 bases lying between them. The germline V gene encodes CDR1 LGHDT and CDR2 YNNKEL (reference sequence). CDR3 DNA sequence: TGTGCCAGCAGCCAAGGTCGGAATTCCTACGAGCAGTACTTC. Translated, it gives CASSQGRNSYEQYF.

A few counts support this clone. This rearrangement joins TRBV11-3 to TRBJ2-1; no definite D call. CDR1 is SGHNT and CDR2 is YENEEA in the germline V gene. The CDR3 totals 16 residues. V dropped 5 bases and J dropped 0 bases, with 14 bases sitting between them. The CDR3 nucleotides are TGTGCCAGCAGCCGGCGCGGCGGCCACTCCTACAATGAGCAGTTCTTC. Encoded protein: CASSRRGGHSYNEQFF.

Only one count was recorded for this clone. V is TRBV19 and J is TRBJ1-1; D call uncertain. V lost 4 bases to trimming and J lost 0 bases, with 12 bases between them. This CDR3 contains 15 residues. Germline CDR1 LNHDA, CDR2 SQIVND (reference sequence). CDR3 residues: CASSRGQGLNTEAFF. The CDR3 coding sequence is TGTGCCAGTAGTAGAGGGCAAGGTCTGAACACTGAAGCTTTCTTT.

The rearrangement links TRBV19 to TRBJ1-2, with D perhaps TRBD1 (6 bases). Germline V gene sequence: CDR1 LNHDA, CDR2 SQIVND (reference sequence). The CDR3 contains 14 residues. V lost 6 bases and J 4 bases, leaving 15 bases between the germline ends. The CDR3 spells CASRVVGQLYGYTF. The DNA for the CDR3 is TGTGCCAGTAGAGTCGTCGGACAGCTCTATGGCTACACCTTC. The whole variable domain, filled in from reference TRBV19 and TRBJ1-2, reads DGGITQSPKYLFRKEGQNVTLSCEQNLNHDAMYWYRQDPGQGLRLIYYSQIVNDFQKGDIAEGYSVSREKKESFPLTVTSAQKNPTAFYLCASRVVGQLYGYTFGSGTRLTVV.

V usage is TRBV28 and J usage is TRBJ1-4; 7 nucleotides agree with TRBD1. The CDR3 is 14 amino acids. Per germline, CDR1 MDHEN and CDR2 SYDVKM. V trimming: 6 bases; J trimming: 7 bases; junction bases outside the gene matches: 8. DNA for the CDR3: TGTGCCAGCAGCCACGGGACAGTCGGTGAAAAACTGTTTTTT. It yields the protein CASSHGTVGEKLFF.

This chain links TRBV9 with TRBJ1-6; 8 bases align to TRBD1. Germline V gene data show CDR1 as SGDLS and CDR2 as YYNGEE. Trimming removed 4 bases from V and 7 bases from J; junction bases left unmatched: 13. This CDR3 is 17 amino acids long. The CDR3 spells CASSRALGQGGNSPLHF. In DNA form, the CDR3 reads TGTGCCAGCAGCCGCGCACTAGGACAGGGAGGAAATTCACCCCTCCACTTT.

This chain uses TRBV4-1 with TRBJ2-7; TRBD2 aligns across 9 bases. In germline, CDR1 is MGHRA, CDR2 YSYEKL. The ends lost 0 bases at V and 4 bases at J; junction bases unmatched: 10. The CDR3 has 17 residues. CDR3 DNA sequence: TGCGCCAGCAGCCAAGATCATCTGTCTAGCGGGGATTACGAGCAGTACTTC. Protein: CASSQDHLSSGDYEQYF.

The chain has TRBV10-2 and TRBJ1-2; D is perhaps TRBD1 (6 bases). V lost 0 bases and J 1 base, leaving 12 bases between the germline ends. Germline V lookup: CDR1 WSHSY, CDR2 SAAADI. CDR3 length: 16 amino acids. The CDR3 loop reads CASSESRAGVNYGYTF. The CDR3 DNA follows: TGCGCCAGCAGTGAGTCTCGGGCAGGGGTTAACTATGGCTACACCTTC.

The chain carries TRBV15 and TRBJ1-5, with D possibly being TRBD1 (5 bases). The V end lost 3 bases, the J end lost 3 bases, and 12 bases lay between the germline ends. Germline V gives CDR1 LNHNV, CDR2 YYDKDF (reference sequence). The CDR3 extends over 15 amino acids. In DNA form, the CDR3 reads TGTGCCACCAGCAGTGGGGGGGAGCACAATCAGCCCCAGCATTTT. This encodes CATSSGGEHNQPQHF.

For the CDR3, the DNA is TGTGCCAGCAGCCTCCGGGACAGGAACACTGAAGCTTTCTTT. Its translation is CASSLRDRNTEAFF. The V gene is TRBV5-5, the J gene TRBJ1-1; 7 bases are shared with TRBD1. The J segment lost 1 base and the V segment lost 4 bases, leaving 4 bases of the junction unmatched. Germline assignment: CDR1 SGHKS and CDR2 YYEKEE (reference sequence). This CDR3 has 14 amino acids.

The chain employs TRBV6-1 and TRBJ1-2; D gene ambiguous. There are 14 residues in the CDR3. Germline V gene lookup returns CDR1 MNHNS and CDR2 SASEGT. The V end was cut by 2 bases, the J end by 4 bases, with 11 bases between. The CDR3 DNA follows: TGTGCCAGCAGTGAAAGGCGGGGTCTCTATGGCTACACCTTC. Encoded protein: CASSERRGLYGYTF.

The rearrangement joins TRBV18 to TRBJ1-6; D is possibly TRBD1 (6 bases). Germline CDR1 is KGHSH and CDR2 is LQKENI. V lost 2 bases, J lost 6 bases, and 11 bases lay in between. The CDR3 loop spans 15 amino acids. CDR3 amino acids: CASSPEGVSNSPLHF. The CDR3 region has the DNA TGTGCCAGCTCACCAGAGGGGGTGTCTAATTCACCCCTCCACTTT.

This chain joins TRBV3-1 (or the pseudogene TRBV3-2) and TRBJ2-2; D gene uncertain. CDR3 size: 15 residues. CDR1 is LGHDT and CDR2 is YNNKEL in the germline V gene (reference sequence). V lost 6 bases and J 4 bases, leaving 15 bases between the germline ends. CDR3 region: CASSPSSGFTGELFF. The CDR3 nucleotides read TGTGCCAGCAGTCCAAGTTCAGGTTTCACCGGGGAGCTGTTTTTT.

Only one count was recorded for this clone. The chain carries TRBV6-1 and TRBJ1-2; 10 bases line up with TRBD1. The CDR3 consists of 16 residues. Per the germline V gene, CDR1 is MNHNS and CDR2 is SASEGT. Trimming at V came to 4 bases and at J to 3 bases, leaving 8 bases not matched to a gene. Here the CDR3 reads CASSASGTGVHYGYTF. The DNA for the CDR3 is TGTGCCAGCAGTGCCTCCGGGACAGGGGTTCACTATGGCTACACCTTC.

V is TRBV30 and J is TRBJ1-2; 7 positions agree with TRBD1. Germline V CDR1 and CDR2: GTSNPN, SVGIG (reference sequence). The J segment lost 4 bases and the V segment lost 7 bases, leaving 9 bases of the junction unmatched. The CDR3 is 13 residues long. The CDR3 DNA reads TGTGCCTCGGCCCGGGACAGCACCTATGGCTACACCTTC. The encoded protein is CASARDSTYGYTF. Full variable domain (remainder filled in from reference TRBV30 and TRBJ1-2): SQTIHQWPATLVQPVGSPLSLECTVEGTSNPNLYWYRQAAGRGLQLLFYSVGIGQISSEVPQNLSASRPQDRQFILSSKKLLLSDSGFYLCASARDSTYGYTFGSGTRLTVV.

The chain recombines TRBV5-1 with TRBJ2-7; no reliable D call. CDR1 and CDR2 (germline): SGHRS, YFSETQ. V lost 4 bases, J lost 6 bases, and 23 bases lay in between. The CDR3 length is 16 residues. The CDR3 bases are TGCGCCAGCAGCCCGGAAGGGTCCCCTGAAGTCCCCGAGCAGTACTTC. Translated: CASSPEGSPEVPEQYF.

This chain joins TRBV7-8 and TRBJ1-3, with TRBD1 matching 7 bases. V dropped 4 bases and J dropped 2; count of bases not matched to a gene: 8. The CDR3 is 16 residues long. From germline, CDR1 is SGHVS and CDR2 FQNEAQ. CDR3 DNA sequence: TGTGCCAGCAGCTCAGGGGGGGTTATGGCTGGAAACACCATATATTTT. Its translation is CASSSGGVMAGNTIYF.

This clone appeared a few times. CDR3 protein: CASSPSGTTSYEQYF. The CDR3 DNA sequence: TGTGCCAGCAGCCCGTCCGGGACTACCTCCTACGAGCAGTACTTC. The chain links TRBV28 to TRBJ2-7; 7 bases agree with TRBD2. The CDR3 sequence is 15 residues long. V shed 6 bases and J 0 bases; nucleotides not matched to a gene: 8. From germline, CDR1 is MDHEN and CDR2 SYDVKM.